The 8 T cell receptor beta chains reported below all come from one sample, sequenced in a study of molecular identifiers for immune sequencing clone quantification. Using its own MiXCR run on the PCR reads, TCRdb lists one record per CDR3 protein. This table holds 97,000 or so distinct CDR3 sequences, about 35% found once. Specimen: naive CD8+ T cells from blood, with Jurkat cell RNA spiked in. Sample subset: FACS-sorted CD8+CD4-CCR7+CD45RA+ naive T cells. These TCRs come from a human donor in good health. Some libraries in this study had Jurkat cell RNA spiked in.

The gene calls are TRBV4-1 and TRBJ2-1; D is uncertain. Germline values: CDR1 MGHRA, CDR2 YSYEKL. The CDR3 spans 12 residues. The ends were cut back, 0 bases at V and 4 bases at J, with 1 base in the middle. CDR3 coding DNA: TGCGCCAGCAGCCAAGAATACAATGAGCAGTTCTTC. Encoded protein: CASSQEYNEQFF.

The V gene is TRBV3-1, the J gene TRBJ2-1, with TRBD2 matching over 9 bases. The CDR3 extends over 16 amino acids. V trimming: 3 bases; J trimming: 4 bases; junction bases outside the gene matches: 7. Looked up from germline, CDR1 is LGHDT and CDR2 is YNNKEL (reference sequence). CDR3 in amino acids: CASSHLAGETYNEQFF. The DNA of the CDR3 is TGTGCCAGCAGCCACTTAGCGGGAGAAACTTACAATGAGCAGTTCTTC.

This chain joins TRBV4-3 and TRBJ2-7; 12 bases map to TRBD1. From germline, CDR1 is LGHNA and CDR2 YSLEER. The length of the CDR3 is 15 residues. The trim removed 3 bases at V and 5 bases at J, leaving 5 bases unmatched. CDR3 sequence reads: CASSQMGQGADEQYF. Written as DNA, the CDR3 is TGCGCCAGCAGCCAGATGGGACAGGGGGCGGACGAGCAGTACTTC.

The chain couples TRBV2 to TRBJ1-5; D gene uncertain. The CDR3 is made up of 14 amino acids. CDR1 and CDR2 (germline): SNHLY, FYNNEI. V was shortened by 7 bases and J by 6 bases, with 16 bases between the two germline ends. The CDR3 DNA reads TGTGCCAGCACTATCCTAGTGGTGGGTCAGCCCCAGCATTTT. Protein: CASTILVVGQPQHF.

This clonotype occurred a few times. As DNA, the CDR3 is TGTGCCAGCAGTTTAACGGGATCTCAGAACACCGGGGAGCTGTTTTTT. It translates to CASSLTGSQNTGELFF. The chain couples TRBV12-3 or TRBV12-4 to TRBJ2-2, with a tentative D call TRBD2 (5 bases). Trimming shortened V by 2 bases and J by 1 base, and 11 bases separated the two germline ends. The CDR3 runs to 16 residues.

The rearrangement uses TRBV28 and TRBJ2-5, with D possibly TRBD1 on 5 matching bases. Germline V CDR1 and CDR2: MDHEN, SYDVKM. The CDR3 extends over 12 amino acids. Trimming cost V 8 bases and J 2 bases, with 9 bases left between them. CDR3 in amino acids: CASLGPQETQYF. CDR3 in DNA: TGTGCCAGCTTGGGGCCACAAGAGACCCAGTACTTC.

Remarks on this clonotype: The junction shows a germline mismatch at one end, possibly a read error. The gene calls are TRBV7-9 and TRBJ2-3; TRBD2 might be the D (5 bases). CDR1 and CDR2 from the germline V gene are SEHNR and FQNEAQ (reference sequence). The CDR3 consists of 17 residues. CDR3 residues: CASSLEPARRYAETQYF. The CDR3 region has the DNA TGTGCAAGCAGCTTAGAACCCGCAAGGAGGTATGCAGAAACGCAGTATTTT. Supplemented by reference TRBV7-9 and TRBJ2-3, the full variable domain reads DTGVSQNPRHKITKRGQNVTFRCDPISEHNRLYWYRQTLGQGPEFLTYFQNEAQLEKSRLLSDRFSAERPKGSFSTLEIQRTEQGDSAMYLCASSLEPARRYAETQYFGPGTRLTVL.

Remarks on this clonotype: Relative to the germline gene, one junction end is altered; a read error may explain this. V gene TRBV3-1 combines with J gene TRBJ1-5, with D uncertain. The V gene's germline CDR1 is LGHDT and CDR2 YNNKEL (reference sequence). This CDR3 contains 13 residues. CDR3 DNA: TGTGCCAGCAGCCACGGATCTAATCGGCCCCAGCATTTT. This gives the protein CASSHGSNRPQHF.